This T cell receptor (beta chain) was captured by sequencing in a study of identical twins. Study-level findings and limits: Insertion counts were lower in abundant cord blood beta clonotypes, a trend that memory repertoires did not show. Weaker excess twin sharing was seen among beta out-of-frame sequences.

Each CDR3 protein is one row after TCRdb ran MiXCR on the 5' RACE reads. The table lists about 790,000 distinct CDR3 sequences, roughly 18% of them singletons. Unmatched junction bases numbered 5, after V lost 5 bases and J lost 0 bases. CDR1 and CDR2 (germline): SEHNR, FQNEAQ (reference sequence). There are 16 residues in the CDR3. This clonotype has a count of ten or more. Its antigen remains unidentified. In addition, the sample was reused for a study of T cells expressing NK-cell markers.

This rearrangement joins TRBV7-9 to TRBJ2-1, with TRBD1 matching 9 bases. The origin of this receptor is a woman aged 18-29 years in good health. The sequenced sample was PBMCs. CDR3 coding DNA: TGTGCCAGCAGCGATACAGGGGGCAGCTCCTACAATGAGCAGTTCTTC. Its protein product is CASSDTGGSSYNEQFF. Based on the CDR3 plus reference TRBV7-9 and TRBJ2-1, the full variable domain is DTGVSQNPRHKITKRGQNVTFRCDPISEHNRLYWYRQTLGQGPEFLTYFQNEAQLEKSRLLSDRFSAERPKGSFSTLEIQRTEQGDSAMYLCASSDTGGSSYNEQFFGPGTRLTVL.